This TCR beta chain was sequenced for a study of blood T cell repertoires in COVID-19. Only in-frame clones appear in the TCRdb table, and some are missing; sequencing was by immunoSEQ multiplex PCR. Here the sample spans approximately 280,000 clones, around 80% being singletons. Within 2 weeks before study entry, exposed participants met a COVID-19 case. The sample holds one count of this clone. Germline V lookup: CDR1 MNHEY, CDR2 SMNVEV (reference sequence). Trimming pared 10 bases from V and 0 bases from J, leaving 24 bases between. There are 17 residues in the CDR3. This sequence was found in a man aged 35 to 55 who had been exposed to COVID-19. The genes are TRBV27 and TRBJ1-2; D possibly corresponds to TRBD1 (5 bases). Sequenced material: PBMCs or T cells enriched from blood (not recorded which). CDR3 DNA sequence: TGTGCCACCAGAGGGGCATCAAGTTCCCTAGCTAACTATGGCTACACCTTC. The encoded protein is CATRGASSSLANYGYTF.